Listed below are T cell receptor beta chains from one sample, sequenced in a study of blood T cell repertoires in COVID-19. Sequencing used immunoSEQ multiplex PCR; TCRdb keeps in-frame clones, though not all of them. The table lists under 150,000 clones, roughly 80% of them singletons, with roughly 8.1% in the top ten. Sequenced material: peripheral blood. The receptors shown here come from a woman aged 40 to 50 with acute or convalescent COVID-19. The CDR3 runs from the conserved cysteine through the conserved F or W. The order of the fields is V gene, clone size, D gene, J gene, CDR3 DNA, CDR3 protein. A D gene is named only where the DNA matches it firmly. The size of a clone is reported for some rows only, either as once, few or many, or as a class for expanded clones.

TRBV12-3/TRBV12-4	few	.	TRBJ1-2	TGTGCCAGCAGATCACAGGGTAACTATGGCTACACCTTC	CASRSQGNYGYTF
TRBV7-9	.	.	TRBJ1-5	TGTGCCAGCAGCCGCGGTTCTCTTGGCCAGCCCCAGCATTTT	CASSRGSLGQPQHF
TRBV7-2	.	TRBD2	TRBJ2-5	TGTGCCAGCAGCTTTGGAGGACTAGCGGGGGGGCAGGAGACCCAGTACTTC	CASSFGGLAGGQETQYF
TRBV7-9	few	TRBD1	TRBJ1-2	TGTGCCAGCAGCTTCGAGGGGACAGGGCACGGATACACCTTC	CASSFEGTGHGYTF
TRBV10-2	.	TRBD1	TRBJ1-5	TGCGCCAGCAGGGGACAGGGGTATCAGCCCCAGCATTTT	CASRGQGYQPQHF
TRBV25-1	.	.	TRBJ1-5	TGTGCCAGCAGTGACTCAGGGGCGGGCAATCAGCCCCAGCATTTT	CASSDSGAGNQPQHF
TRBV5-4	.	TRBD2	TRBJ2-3	TGTGCCAGCAGCTTGGGGTCTAGGACCGGGACTAGCGGTCGCACAGATACGCAGTATTTT	CASSLGSRTGTSGRTDTQYF
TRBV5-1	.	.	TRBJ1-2	TGCGCCAGCAGTACAACAGGCGAAGGCTACACCTTC	CASSTTGEGYTF
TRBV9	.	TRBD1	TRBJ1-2	TGTGCCAGCAGCGTTGGGACAGAAATTAACTATGGCTACACCTTC	CASSVGTEINYGYTF
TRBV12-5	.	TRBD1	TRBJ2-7	TGTGCTAGTGGTTTCGACAGGGGCTACGAGCAGTACTTC	CASGFDRGYEQYF
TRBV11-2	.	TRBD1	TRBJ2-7	TGTGCCAGCAGCTTGAGGACAGGGAGCTCCTACGAGCAGTACTTC	CASSLRTGSSYEQYF
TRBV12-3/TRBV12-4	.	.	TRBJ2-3	TGTGCCAGCAGTTTAATCGGGAATACGCAGTATTTT	CASSLIGNTQYF
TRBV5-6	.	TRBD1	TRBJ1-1	TGTGCCAGCAGCCGGGACAGTCCGATGAACACTGAAGCTTTCTTT	CASSRDSPMNTEAFF
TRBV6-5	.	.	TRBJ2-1	TGTGCCAGCAGTTACTCGAAAAGGAGCCCAAGTAATGAGCAGTTCTTC	CASSYSKRSPSNEQFF
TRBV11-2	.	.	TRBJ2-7	TGTGCCAGCAGCCTAGCTGGGGGGAGCTACGAGCAGTACTTC	CASSLAGGSYEQYF
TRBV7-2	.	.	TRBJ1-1	TGTGCCAGCAGCTTAGCATTGAGCACTGAAGCTTTCTTT	CASSLALSTEAFF
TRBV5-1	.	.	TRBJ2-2	TGCGCCAGCAGCCCAGGGTTGGACACCGGGGAGCTGTTTTTT	CASSPGLDTGELFF
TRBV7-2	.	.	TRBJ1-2	TGTGCCAGCAGCTTAACCTCAGGCACAACCGGCTACACCTTC	CASSLTSGTTGYTF
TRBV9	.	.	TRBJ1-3	TGTGCCAGCAGCCATAGACCTGACGGGTTCTCTGGAAACACCATATATTTT	CASSHRPDGFSGNTIYF
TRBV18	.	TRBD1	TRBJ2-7	TGTGCCAGCTCAGCAGACAGGGGGGCGTACGAGCAGTACTTC	CASSADRGAYEQYF
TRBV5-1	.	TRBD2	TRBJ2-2	TGCGCCAGCAGCTTCTCCGGGAGGGGGACCGGGGAGCTGTTTTTT	CASSFSGRGTGELFF
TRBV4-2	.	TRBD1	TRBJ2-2	TGTGCCAGCAGCCAAGTAGGACAGGGCGGGGCCGGGGAGCTGTTTTTT	CASSQVGQGGAGELFF
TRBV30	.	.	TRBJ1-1	TGTGCCTGGAGTGTGGGCCAGGTCACTGAAGCTTTCTTT	CAWSVGQVTEAFF
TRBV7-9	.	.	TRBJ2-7	TGTGCCAGCAGCTTAGTACAGGGTGACGAGCAGTACTTC	CASSLVQGDEQYF
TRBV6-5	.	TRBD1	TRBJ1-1	TGTGCCAGCAGTTACCTCACAGGGGGGAACACTGAAGCTTTCTTT	CASSYLTGGNTEAFF
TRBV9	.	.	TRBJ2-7	TGTGCCAGCAGCGTACGACAGAGCTTTGGATCCGAGCAGTACTTC	CASSVRQSFGSEQYF
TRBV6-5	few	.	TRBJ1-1	TGTGCCAGCAGTTTACGGACATCCCTCACTGAAGCTTTCTTT	CASSLRTSLTEAFF
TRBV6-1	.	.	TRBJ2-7	TGTGCCAGCAGTGAACGCGGGGGCTCCGCCGAGCAGTACTTC	CASSERGGSAEQYF
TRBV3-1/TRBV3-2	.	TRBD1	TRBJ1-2	TGTGCCAGCAGCCAAACAGGGGCTCTTGGCTACACCTTC	CASSQTGALGYTF
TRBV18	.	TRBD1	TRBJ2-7	TGTGCCAGCTCGAAATACAGGGGCGAGCAGTACTTC	CASSKYRGEQYF
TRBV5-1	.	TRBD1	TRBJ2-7	TGCGCCAGCAGCTTGTTGACAGGGGGCGACGAGCAGTACTTC	CASSLLTGGDEQYF
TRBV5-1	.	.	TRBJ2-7	TGCGCCAGCAGCGACGGCGGCTCCCGGCCCTCCCGCGGCGAGCAGTACTTC	CASSDGGSRPSRGEQYF
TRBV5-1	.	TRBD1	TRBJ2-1	TGCGCCAGCAGGGGCGGGACAGGATCCTACAATGAGCAGTTCTTC	CASRGGTGSYNEQFF
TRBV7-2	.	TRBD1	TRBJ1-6	TGTGCCAGCAGCTTAGCGCAAGGGGGCTTTTCACCCCTCCACTTT	CASSLAQGGFSPLHF
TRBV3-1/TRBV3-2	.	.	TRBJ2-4	TGTGCCAGCAGCTCCGAGGTTCTACTAGCCAAAAACATTCAGTACTTC	CASSSEVLLAKNIQYF
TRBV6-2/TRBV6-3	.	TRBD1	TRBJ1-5	TGTGCCAGCAGTCCGGGACAGGTTTGGAATCAGCCCCAGCATTTT	CASSPGQVWNQPQHF
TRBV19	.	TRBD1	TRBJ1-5	TGTGCCAGTAGTCCTCGGCCAGGGGGTTATCAGCCCCAGCATTTT	CASSPRPGGYQPQHF
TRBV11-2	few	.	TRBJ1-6	TGTGCCAGCAGCTTAGTAAGCCACCTAAATTCACCCCTCCACTTT	CASSLVSHLNSPLHF
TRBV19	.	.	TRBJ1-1	TGTGCCAGTAGTATATCGGGGATAAACACTGAAGCTTTCTTT	CASSISGINTEAFF
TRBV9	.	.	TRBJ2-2	TGTGCCAGCAGCGCAGCCAGGGGTCTCACCGGGGAGCTGTTTTTT	CASSAARGLTGELFF